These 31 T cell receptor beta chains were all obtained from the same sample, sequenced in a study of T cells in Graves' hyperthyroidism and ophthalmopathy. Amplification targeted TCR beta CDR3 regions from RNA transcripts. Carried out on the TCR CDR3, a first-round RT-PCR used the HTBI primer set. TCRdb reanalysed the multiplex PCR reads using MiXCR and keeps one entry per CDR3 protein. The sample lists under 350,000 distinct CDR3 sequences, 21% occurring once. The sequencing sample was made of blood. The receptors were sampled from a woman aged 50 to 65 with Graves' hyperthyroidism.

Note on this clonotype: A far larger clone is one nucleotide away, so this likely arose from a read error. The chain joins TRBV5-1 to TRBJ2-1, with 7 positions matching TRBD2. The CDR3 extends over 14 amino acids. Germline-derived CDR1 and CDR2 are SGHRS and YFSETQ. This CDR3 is CASSLGGDYDEQFF. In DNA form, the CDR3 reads TGCGCCAGCAGCTTGGGGGGGGACTACGATGAGCAGTTCTTC.

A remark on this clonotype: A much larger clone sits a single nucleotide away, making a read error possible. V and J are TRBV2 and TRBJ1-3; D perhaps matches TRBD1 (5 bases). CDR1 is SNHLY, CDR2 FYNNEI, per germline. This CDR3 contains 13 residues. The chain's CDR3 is CASKSGAGNTVYF. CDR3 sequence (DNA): TGTGCCAGCAAATCCGGGGCTGGAAACACCGTATATTTT.

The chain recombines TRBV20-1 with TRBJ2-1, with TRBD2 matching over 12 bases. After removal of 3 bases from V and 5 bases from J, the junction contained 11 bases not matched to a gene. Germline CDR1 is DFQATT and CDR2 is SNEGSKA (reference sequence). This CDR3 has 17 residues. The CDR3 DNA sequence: TGCAGTGCTAGGGTTCTAGCGGGGGGGCCGAAGAACAATGAGCAGTTCTTC. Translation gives CSARVLAGGPKNNEQFF.

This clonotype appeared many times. The CDR3 DNA is TGCGCCAGCAGCTTGGCCGGCTATTCCAGACTGTTTTTT. Its protein product is CASSLAGYSRLFF. This rearrangement joins TRBV5-1 to TRBJ1-4; D unresolved. Trimming pared 0 bases from V and 13 bases from J, leaving 13 bases between. Per germline, CDR1 SGHRS and CDR2 YFSETQ. The CDR3 length is 13 residues.

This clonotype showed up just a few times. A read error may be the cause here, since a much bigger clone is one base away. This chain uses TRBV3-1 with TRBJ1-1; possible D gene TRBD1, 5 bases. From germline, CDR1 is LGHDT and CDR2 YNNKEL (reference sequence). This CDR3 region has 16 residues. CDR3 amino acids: CASSLTTGRRNAEAFF. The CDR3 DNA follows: TGTGCCAGCAGCCTAACTACGGGACGGAGGAACGCTGAAGCTTTCTTT.

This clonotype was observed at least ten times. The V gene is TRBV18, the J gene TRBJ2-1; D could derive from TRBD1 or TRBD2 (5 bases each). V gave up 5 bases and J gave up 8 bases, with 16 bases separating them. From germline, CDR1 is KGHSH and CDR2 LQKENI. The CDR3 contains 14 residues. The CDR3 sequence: CASSSGTLSHEQFF. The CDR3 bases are TGTGCCAGCTCATCCGGGACCCTCTCCCATGAGCAGTTCTTC.

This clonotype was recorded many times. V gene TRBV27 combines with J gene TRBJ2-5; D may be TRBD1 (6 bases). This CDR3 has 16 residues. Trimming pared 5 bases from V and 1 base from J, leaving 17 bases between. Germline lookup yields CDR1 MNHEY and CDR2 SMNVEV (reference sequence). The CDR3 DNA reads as TGTGCCAGCAGTCTGGTAGGGGGAAGGTCCCAAGAGACCCAGTACTTC. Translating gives CASSLVGGRSQETQYF.

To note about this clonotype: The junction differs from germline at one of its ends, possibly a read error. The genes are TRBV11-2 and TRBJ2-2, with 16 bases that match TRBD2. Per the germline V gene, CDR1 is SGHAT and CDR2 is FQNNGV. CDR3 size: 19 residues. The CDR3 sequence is CASSSGGLAGGSNTGELFF. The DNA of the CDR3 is TGTGCCAGCAGCTCAGGGGGACTAGCGGGAGGGTCGAACACCGGAGAGCTGTTTTTT.

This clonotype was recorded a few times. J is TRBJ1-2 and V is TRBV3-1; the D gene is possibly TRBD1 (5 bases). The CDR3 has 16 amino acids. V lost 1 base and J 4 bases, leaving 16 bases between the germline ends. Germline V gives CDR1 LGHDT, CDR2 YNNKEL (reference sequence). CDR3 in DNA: TGTGCCAGCAGCCAAGTCCACAGGTCCGGATTCTATGGCTACACCTTC. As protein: CASSQVHRSGFYGYTF.

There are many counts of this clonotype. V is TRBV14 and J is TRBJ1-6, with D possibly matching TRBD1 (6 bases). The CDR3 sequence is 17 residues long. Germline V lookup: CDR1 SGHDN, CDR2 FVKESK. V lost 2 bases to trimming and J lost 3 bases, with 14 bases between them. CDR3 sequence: CASSQPRGAGYNSPLHF. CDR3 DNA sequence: TGTGCCAGCAGCCAACCCAGGGGTGCGGGCTATAATTCACCCCTCCACTTT.

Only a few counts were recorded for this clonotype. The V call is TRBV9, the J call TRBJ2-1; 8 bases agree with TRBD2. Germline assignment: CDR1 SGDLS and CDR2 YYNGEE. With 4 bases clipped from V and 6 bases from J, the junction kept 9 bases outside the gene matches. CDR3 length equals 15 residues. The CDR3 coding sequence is TGTGCCAGCAGCCCTCGGGGGGGGTTTATCAATGAGCAGTTCTTC. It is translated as CASSPRGGFINEQFF. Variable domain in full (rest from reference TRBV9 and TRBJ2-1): DSGVTQTPKHLITATGQRVTLRCSPRSGDLSVYWYQQSLDQGLQFLIQYYNGEERAKGNILERFSAQQFPDLHSELNLSSLELGDSALYFCASSPRGGFINEQFFGPGTRLTVL.

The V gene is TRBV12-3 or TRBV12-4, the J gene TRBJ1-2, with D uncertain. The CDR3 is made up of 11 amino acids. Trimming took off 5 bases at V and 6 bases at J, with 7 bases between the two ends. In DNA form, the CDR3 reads TGTGCCAGCAGTGTAATGAATGGCTACACCTTC. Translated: CASSVMNGYTF.

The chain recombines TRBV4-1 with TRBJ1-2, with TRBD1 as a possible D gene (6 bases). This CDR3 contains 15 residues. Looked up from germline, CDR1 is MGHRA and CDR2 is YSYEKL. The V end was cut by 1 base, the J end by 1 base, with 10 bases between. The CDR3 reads CASSQAGVLNYGYTF. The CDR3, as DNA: TGCGCCAGCAGCCAAGCAGGGGTCCTTAACTATGGCTACACCTTC.

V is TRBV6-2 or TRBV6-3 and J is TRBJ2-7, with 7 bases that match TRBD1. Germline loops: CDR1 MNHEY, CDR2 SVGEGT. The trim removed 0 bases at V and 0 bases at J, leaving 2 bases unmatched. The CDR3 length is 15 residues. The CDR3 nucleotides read TGTGCCAGCAGTTACTCGGGGGACAGCTCCTACGAGCAGTACTTC. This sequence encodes CASSYSGDSSYEQYF.

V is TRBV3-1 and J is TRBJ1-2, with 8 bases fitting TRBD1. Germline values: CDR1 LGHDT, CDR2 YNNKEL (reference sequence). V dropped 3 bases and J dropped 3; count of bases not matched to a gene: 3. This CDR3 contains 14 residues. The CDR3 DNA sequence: TGTGCCAGCAGCCAGATGGGACAGGACTATGGCTACACCTTC. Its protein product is CASSQMGQDYGYTF.

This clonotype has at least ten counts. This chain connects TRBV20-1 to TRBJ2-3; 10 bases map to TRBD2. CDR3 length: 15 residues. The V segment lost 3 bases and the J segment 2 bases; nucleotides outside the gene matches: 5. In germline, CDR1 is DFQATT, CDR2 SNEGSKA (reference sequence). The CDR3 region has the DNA TGCAGTGCTAGCTCTAGCGGGGGTTCCACAGATACGCAGTATTTT. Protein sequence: CSASSSGGSTDTQYF.

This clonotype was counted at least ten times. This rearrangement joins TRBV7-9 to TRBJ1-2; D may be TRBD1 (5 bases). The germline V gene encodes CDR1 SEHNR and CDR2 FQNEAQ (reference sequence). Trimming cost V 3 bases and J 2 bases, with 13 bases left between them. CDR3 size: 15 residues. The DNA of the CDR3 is TGTGCCAGCAGCTTGGGGGAAATTTGGAACTATGGCTACACCTTC. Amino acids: CASSLGEIWNYGYTF.

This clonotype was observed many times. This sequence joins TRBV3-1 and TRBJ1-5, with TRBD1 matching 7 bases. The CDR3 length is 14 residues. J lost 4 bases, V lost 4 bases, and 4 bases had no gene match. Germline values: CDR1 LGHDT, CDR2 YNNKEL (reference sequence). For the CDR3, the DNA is TGTGCCAGCAGCCCAGGGGGTAGGAATCAGCCCCAGCATTTT. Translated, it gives CASSPGGRNQPQHF.

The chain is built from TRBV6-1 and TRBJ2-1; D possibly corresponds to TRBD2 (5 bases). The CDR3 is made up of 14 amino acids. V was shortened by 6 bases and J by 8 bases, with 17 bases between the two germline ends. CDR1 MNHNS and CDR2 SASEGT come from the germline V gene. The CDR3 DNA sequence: TGTGCCAGCAGACCCATGGGGTCTAGCCATGAGCAGTTCTTC. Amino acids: CASRPMGSSHEQFF.

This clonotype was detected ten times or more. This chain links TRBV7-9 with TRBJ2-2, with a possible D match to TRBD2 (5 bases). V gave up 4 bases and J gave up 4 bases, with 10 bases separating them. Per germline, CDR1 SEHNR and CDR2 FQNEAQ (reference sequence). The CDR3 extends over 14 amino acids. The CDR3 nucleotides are TGTGCCAGCAGCTCCTTTCGGGGCACCGGGGAGCTGTTTTTT. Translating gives CASSSFRGTGELFF.

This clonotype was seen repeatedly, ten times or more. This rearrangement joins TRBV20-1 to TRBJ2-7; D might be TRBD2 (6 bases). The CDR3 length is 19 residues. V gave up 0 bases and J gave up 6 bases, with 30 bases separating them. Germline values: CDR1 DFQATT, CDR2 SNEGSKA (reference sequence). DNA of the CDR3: TGCAGTGCTAGAGAACCCTGGGACCAAAACGGGGGTTGGTCATTCGAGCAGTACTTC. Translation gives CSAREPWDQNGGWSFEQYF.

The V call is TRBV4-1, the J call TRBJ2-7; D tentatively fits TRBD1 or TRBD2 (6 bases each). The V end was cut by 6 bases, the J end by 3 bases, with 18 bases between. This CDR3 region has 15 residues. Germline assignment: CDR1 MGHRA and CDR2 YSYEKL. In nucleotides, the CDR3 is TGCGCCAGCAGGGAGACCGGGGGCGGTGACTACGAGCAGTACTTC. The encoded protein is CASRETGGGDYEQYF.

The CDR3 is CASKPGTYNSPLHF. DNA for the CDR3: TGTGCCAGCAAGCCGGGGACATATAATTCACCCCTCCACTTT. The chain recombines TRBV28 with TRBJ1-6; TRBD1 is a possible D gene (6 bases). The CDR3 extends over 14 amino acids. V lost 7 bases and J 4 bases, leaving 11 bases between the germline ends. Germline CDR1 is MDHEN and CDR2 is SYDVKM.

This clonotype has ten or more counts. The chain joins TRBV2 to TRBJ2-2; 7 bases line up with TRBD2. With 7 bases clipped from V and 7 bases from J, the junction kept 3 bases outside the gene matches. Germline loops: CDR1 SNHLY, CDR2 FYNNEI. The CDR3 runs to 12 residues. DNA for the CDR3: TGTGCCAGCAACGGCGGGGGCGGGGAGCTGTTTTTT. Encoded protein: CASNGGGGELFF.

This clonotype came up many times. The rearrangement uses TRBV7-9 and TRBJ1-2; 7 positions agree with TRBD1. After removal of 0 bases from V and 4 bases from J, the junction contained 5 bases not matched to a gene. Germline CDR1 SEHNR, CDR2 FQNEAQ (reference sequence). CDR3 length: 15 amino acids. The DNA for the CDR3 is TGTGCCAGCAGCTTAGCGGGACAGCGAGGCTATGGCTACACCTTC. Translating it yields CASSLAGQRGYGYTF.

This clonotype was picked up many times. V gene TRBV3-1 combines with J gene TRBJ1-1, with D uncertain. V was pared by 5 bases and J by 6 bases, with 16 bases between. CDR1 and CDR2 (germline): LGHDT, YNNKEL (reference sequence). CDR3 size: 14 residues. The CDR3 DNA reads TGTGCCAGCAGCAAGGGCACGGCCGTCGCTGAAGCTTTCTTT. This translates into CASSKGTAVAEAFF.

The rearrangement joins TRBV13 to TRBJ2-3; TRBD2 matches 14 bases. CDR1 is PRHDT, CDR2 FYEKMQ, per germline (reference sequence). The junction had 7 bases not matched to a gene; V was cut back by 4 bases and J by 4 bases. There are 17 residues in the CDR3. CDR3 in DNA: TGTGCCAGCAGCTCGGGACTAGCGGGAGTTTCTTCAGATACGCAGTATTTT. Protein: CASSSGLAGVSSDTQYF.

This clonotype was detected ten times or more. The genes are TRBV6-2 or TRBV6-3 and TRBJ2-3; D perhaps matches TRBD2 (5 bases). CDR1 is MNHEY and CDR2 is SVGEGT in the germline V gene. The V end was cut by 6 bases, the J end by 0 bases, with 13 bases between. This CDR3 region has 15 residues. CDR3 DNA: TGTGCCAGCAGACCAAGCGGTTTCAGCACAGATACGCAGTATTTT. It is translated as CASRPSGFSTDTQYF.

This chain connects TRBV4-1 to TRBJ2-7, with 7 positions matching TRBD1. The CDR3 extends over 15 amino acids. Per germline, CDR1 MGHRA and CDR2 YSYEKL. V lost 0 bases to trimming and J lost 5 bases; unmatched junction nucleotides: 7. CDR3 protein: CASSQETGVFDEQYF. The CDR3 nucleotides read TGCGCCAGCAGCCAAGAAACAGGGGTTTTTGACGAGCAGTACTTC.

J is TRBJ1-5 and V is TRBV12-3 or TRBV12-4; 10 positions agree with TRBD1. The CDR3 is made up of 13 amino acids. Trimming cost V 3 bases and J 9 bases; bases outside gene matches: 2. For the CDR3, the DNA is TGTGCCAGCAGTTTGGGACAGGGGAGGCCCCAGCATTTT. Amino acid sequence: CASSLGQGRPQHF.

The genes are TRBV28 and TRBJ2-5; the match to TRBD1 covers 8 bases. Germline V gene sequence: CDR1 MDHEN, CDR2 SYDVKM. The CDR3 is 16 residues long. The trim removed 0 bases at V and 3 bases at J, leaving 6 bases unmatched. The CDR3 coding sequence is TGTGCCAGCAGTTTATGGGACAGGGAATTGGAAGAGACCCAGTACTTC. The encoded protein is CASSLWDRELEETQYF.